This record concerns one TCR beta chain sequence. These data belong to a study of T-cell memory formation after mild COVID-19. After 5'RACE with constant-segment primers, TCR alpha and TCR beta cDNA libraries carrying sample barcodes and UMIs were obtained. TCRdb passed the 5' RACE reads through MiXCR, listing each CDR3 protein once. This table has around 320,000 distinct CDR3 sequences, roughly a fifth appearing once. Trimming shortened V by 0 bases and J by 7 bases, and 12 bases separated the two germline ends. Germline CDR1 is LGHNA and CDR2 is YNFKEQ. The CDR3 is made up of 15 amino acids. The material sequenced was PBMCs or a T cell subset sorted from them (not recorded which). This sequence originates from a young man who had mild COVID-19 (a few samples of this study predate the infection). Cell type and time point are not known. This chain links TRBV4-2 with TRBJ2-2; D unclear. The CDR3 DNA is TGTGCCAGCAGCCAAGATATCCAGCGTCGCGGGGAGCTGTTTTTT. Amino acid sequence: CASSQDIQRRGELFF.